This TCR beta chain comes out of a study of monozygotic twins with inflammatory bowel disease. CDR1 SGHRS and CDR2 YFSETQ come from the germline V gene. There are 16 residues in the CDR3. TCRdb re-called the 5' RACE reads and gives one entry per CDR3 protein, without DNA. Its table records around 97,000 distinct CDR3 sequences. The sequence derives from a human donor with ulcerative colitis or Crohn's disease, or a healthy co-twin of an affected twin (not recorded which). V usage is TRBV5-1 and J usage is TRBJ2-2; TCRdb's D call, TRBD2, is unchecked because there is no DNA. Sequencing was done on a sample of blood. CDR3 region: CASSLGLVSNTGELFF.